This T cell receptor beta chain was obtained from a study of T cell changes during pregnancy in multiple sclerosis. The method was immunoSEQ multiplex PCR; TCRdb's version includes in-frame clones alone and lacks a portion of them. This sample has approximately 68,000 clones, with roughly 91% found just once. This clone was detected only once. Germline V lookup: CDR1 LNHDA, CDR2 SQIVND (reference sequence). This CDR3 region has 14 residues. V was clipped by 6 bases and J by 0 bases, with 12 bases between them. The chain recombines TRBV19 with TRBJ2-7; maybe TRBD2 (5 bases). This TCR came from a female donor in good health, enrolled as a control in a pregnancy study. The sequencing used peripheral blood, collected in the third trimester of pregnancy. The CDR3 loop is CASRNVRDSYEQYF. Written as DNA, the CDR3 is TGTGCCAGTAGGAACGTCCGGGACTCCTACGAGCAGTACTTC.